Listed below are T cell receptor beta chains from one sample, sequenced in a study of Ad26.COV2.S vaccination and SARS-CoV-2 variants. The assay was immunoSEQ multiplex PCR, and TCRdb's table has in-frame clones only and misses some. Of 400,000 to 450,000 clones listed, roughly 90% are singletons. Sequences were derived from peripheral blood, sampled in a trial of Ad26.COV2.S vaccine versus placebo. These receptors all come from a person between 18 and 65 years old who received the Ad26.COV2.S COVID-19 vaccine or a placebo. CDR3s include the opening cysteine and the closing phenylalanine or tryptophan. The order of the fields is CDR3 protein, V gene, J gene.

CDR3 protein: CAWTRDRIYEQYF
V gene: TRBV30
J gene: TRBJ2-7

CDR3 protein: CASSLGAVSYNEQFF
V gene: TRBV7-8
J gene: TRBJ2-1

CDR3 protein: CAISELENNEQFF
V gene: TRBV10-3
J gene: TRBJ2-1

CDR3 protein: CASSPTGLENIQYF
V gene: TRBV6-5
J gene: TRBJ2-4

CDR3 protein: CASSAENTEAFF
V gene: TRBV5-1
J gene: TRBJ1-1

CDR3 protein: CSGGNQETQYF
V gene: TRBV20-1
J gene: TRBJ2-5

CDR3 protein: CASSPDRGHFF
V gene: TRBV5-8
J gene: TRBJ2-1

CDR3 protein: CASSFEKNYGYTF
V gene: TRBV28
J gene: TRBJ1-2

CDR3 protein: CASSGGLAGAEQYF
V gene: TRBV2
J gene: TRBJ2-7

CDR3 protein: CATSPGADSPLHF
V gene: TRBV10-3
J gene: TRBJ1-6

CDR3 protein: CASSFYNRGNTEAFF
V gene: TRBV28
J gene: TRBJ1-1

CDR3 protein: CASSPAGFYTGELFF
V gene: TRBV6-5
J gene: TRBJ2-2

CDR3 protein: CASSLSAAISGNTIYF
V gene: TRBV7-2
J gene: TRBJ1-3

CDR3 protein: CASTDSDTQYF
V gene: TRBV28
J gene: TRBJ2-3